The 32 T cell receptor beta chains given below trace back to one sample, sequenced in a study of CD8 T cells in Susac syndrome. Reverse transcription of roughly 0.45 to 1 ug RNA used random hexamers. TCRdb fed the immunoSEQ multiplex PCR reads into MiXCR, producing one record per CDR3 protein. The data show fewer than 150,000 distinct CDR3 sequences, 94% seen once. Material: CD8+ T cells from PBMCs. The source of these receptors is a human donor in good health.

The V and J genes are TRBV6-2 or TRBV6-3 and TRBJ2-1, with a weak D call TRBD2 (5 bases). V was trimmed by 10 bases and J by 1 base, leaving 14 bases between them. The CDR3 has 14 amino acids. CDR1 and CDR2 from the germline V gene are MNHEY and SVGEGT. CDR3 amino acids: CAITRTGSYNEQFF. In DNA, the CDR3 is TGTGCCATCACAAGGACTGGGTCCTACAATGAGCAGTTCTTC.

V usage is TRBV20-1 and J usage is TRBJ2-4; possibly TRBD1 or TRBD2 for D (6 bases each). V shed 0 bases and J shed 1 base, with 13 bases lying between them. The CDR3 sequence is 16 residues long. CDR1 and CDR2 from the germline V gene are DFQATT and SNEGSKA (reference sequence). The CDR3 nucleotides are TGCAGTGCTAGAGATTCGAGGGGGGAGGCCAAAAACATTCAGTACTTC. Translation gives CSARDSRGEAKNIQYF.

The J gene is TRBJ2-1, the V gene TRBV6-2 or TRBV6-3, with D tentatively TRBD2 (6 bases). CDR3 length equals 12 residues. The V gene lost 7 bases and the J gene lost 8 bases, with 12 bases spanning the gap. Germline CDR1 is MNHEY and CDR2 is SVGEGT. CDR3 sequence reads: CASNLGSHEQFF. Written as DNA, the CDR3 is TGTGCCAGCAACCTCGGGAGTCATGAGCAGTTCTTC.

The V gene is TRBV27, the J gene TRBJ2-3; D ambiguous. Germline CDR1 reads MNHEY; CDR2 reads SMNVEV (reference sequence). The V end was cut by 6 bases, the J end by 6 bases, with 10 bases between. The CDR3 consists of 12 residues. This chain's CDR3 is CASSPVGDTQYF. CDR3 nucleotide sequence: TGTGCCAGCAGCCCCGTTGGGGATACGCAGTATTTT.

The chain employs TRBV6-6 and TRBJ2-7; D may be TRBD2 (5 bases). The CDR3 extends over 15 amino acids. The ends were cut back, 6 bases at V and 0 bases at J, with 15 bases in the middle. Germline values: CDR1 MNHNY, CDR2 SVGAGI (reference sequence). CDR3 in amino acids: CASSSPPGSSYEQYF. The DNA of the CDR3 is TGTGCCAGCAGCTCTCCCCCGGGAAGCTCCTACGAGCAGTACTTC.

The V and J genes are TRBV7-9 and TRBJ2-5, with D unresolved. CDR3 length: 13 residues. V lost 2 bases and J 2 bases, leaving 6 bases between the germline ends. CDR1 and CDR2 (germline): SEHNR, FQNEAQ (reference sequence). This CDR3 is CASSLPAQETQYF. CDR3 bases: TGTGCCAGCAGCTTACCGGCGCAAGAGACCCAGTACTTC.

The chain uses TRBV2 and TRBJ2-3; D is unresolved. Germline V CDR1 and CDR2: SNHLY, FYNNEI. The germline V and J ends were trimmed by 1 base and 3 bases, with 14 bases remaining between them. The CDR3 has 16 residues. The DNA of the CDR3 is TGTGCCAGCAGTGAAGAGGGAACGTTGGGTACAGATACGCAGTATTTT. Residues: CASSEEGTLGTDTQYF.

CDR3 protein: CASSHPTSGNNEQFF. The CDR3 bases are TGTGCCAGCAGCCACCCGACTAGCGGGAACAATGAGCAGTTCTTC. J is TRBJ2-1 and V is TRBV3-1; 11 positions match TRBD2. Looked up from germline, CDR1 is LGHDT and CDR2 is YNNKEL (reference sequence). The ends lost 3 bases at V and 5 bases at J; junction bases unmatched: 3. The length of the CDR3 is 15 residues.

V and J are TRBV29-1 and TRBJ2-7; D gene unclear. Germline V gene lookup returns CDR1 SQVTM and CDR2 ANQGSEA. V was trimmed by 4 bases and J by 7 bases, leaving 11 bases between them. The CDR3 extends over 11 amino acids. DNA for the CDR3: TGCAGCGTTGTTGTCCCTGGGGAGCAGTACTTC. It specifies CSVVVPGEQYF.

The V and J genes are TRBV7-9 and TRBJ2-5; D possibly matches TRBD1 or TRBD2 (5 bases each). The CDR3 loop spans 13 amino acids. V dropped 5 bases and J dropped 4 bases, with 11 bases sitting between them. Germline lookup yields CDR1 SEHNR and CDR2 FQNEAQ (reference sequence). CDR3 sequence reads: CASSPGTLETQYF. The CDR3 nucleotides are TGTGCCAGCAGCCCCGGGACCCTAGAGACCCAGTACTTC. Based on the CDR3 plus reference TRBV7-9 and TRBJ2-5, the full variable domain is DTGVSQNPRHKITKRGQNVTFRCDPISEHNRLYWYRQTLGQGPEFLTYFQNEAQLEKSRLLSDRFSAERPKGSFSTLEIQRTEQGDSAMYLCASSPGTLETQYFGPGTRLLVL.

The chain carries TRBV2 and TRBJ2-3; D gene ambiguous. The V gene lost 4 bases and the J gene lost 3 bases, with 8 bases spanning the gap. The CDR3 has 13 residues. Germline V gene lookup returns CDR1 SNHLY and CDR2 FYNNEI. CDR3 region: CASSGLGTDTQYF. In DNA form, the CDR3 reads TGTGCCAGCAGTGGTCTCGGGACAGATACGCAGTATTTT.

The rearrangement uses TRBV27 and TRBJ1-5; D not certain. Germline CDR1 and CDR2: MNHEY and SMNVEV (reference sequence). This CDR3 is built from 13 residues. Deletions cut 5 bases from V and 3 bases from J, with 8 bases between. The CDR3 here is CASSLNYNQPQHF. CDR3 bases: TGTGCCAGCAGTCTAAACTACAATCAGCCCCAGCATTTT.

V usage is TRBV29-1 and J usage is TRBJ2-1; a weak D match, TRBD2 (6 bases). Germline V gene data show CDR1 as SQVTM and CDR2 as ANQGSEA. The CDR3 consists of 15 residues. The CDR3 DNA reads TGCACCGCCTTCTCCGACGGGAGAAATTACAATGAGCAGTTCTTC. Its protein is CTAFSDGRNYNEQFF.

This clonotype has a single count. The chain employs TRBV12-3 or TRBV12-4 and TRBJ1-5, with D maybe TRBD1 (6 bases). V was pared by 7 bases and J by 6 bases, with 25 bases between. The CDR3 contains 17 residues. CDR3 DNA: TGTGCCAGCAACGCGGTGGGGGCAGAAGGGGAATTTCAGCCCCAGCATTTT. It encodes CASNAVGAEGEFQPQHF.

The chain carries TRBV27 and TRBJ1-5; D perhaps matches TRBD1 (6 bases). Germline CDR1 MNHEY, CDR2 SMNVEV (reference sequence). This CDR3 contains 13 residues. The V end lost 3 bases, the J end lost 7 bases, and 10 bases lay between the germline ends. The CDR3 reads CASSFQGRQPQHF. The CDR3 DNA reads as TGTGCCAGCAGTTTCCAGGGGAGGCAGCCCCAGCATTTT.

This clonotype was detected only once. The chain has TRBV20-1 and TRBJ2-7; weak D call: TRBD1 (6 bases). The V end lost 4 bases, the J end lost 6 bases, and 10 bases lay between the germline ends. Germline CDR1 reads DFQATT; CDR2 reads SNEGSKA (reference sequence). This CDR3 spans 11 amino acids. The chain's CDR3 is CSATEGGEQYF. The CDR3 DNA reads as TGCAGTGCTACCGAAGGGGGCGAGCAGTACTTC.

The chain has TRBV29-1 and TRBJ2-3; D is unclear. Between the trimmed V and J ends, which lost 4 bases and 3 bases, there was a span of 5 bases. The CDR3 loop spans 11 amino acids. Germline lookup yields CDR1 SQVTM and CDR2 ANQGSEA. CDR3 loop: CSVVGTDTQYF. In nucleotides, the CDR3 is TGCAGCGTTGTGGGGACAGATACGCAGTATTTT.

This clonotype has only one observation. The chain uses TRBV20-1 and TRBJ1-1; D perhaps matches TRBD1 (6 bases). V was pared by 0 bases and J by 4 bases, with 15 bases between. Germline V gene sequence: CDR1 DFQATT, CDR2 SNEGSKA (reference sequence). The CDR3 length is 15 residues. The CDR3 region has the DNA TGCAGTGCTAGAGATTCGCAGGGGCAAAGCACTGAAGCTTTCTTT. It specifies CSARDSQGQSTEAFF.

The chain joins TRBV6-6 to TRBJ1-2; weak D call: TRBD1 (5 bases). This CDR3 contains 14 residues. CDR1 MNHNY and CDR2 SVGAGI come from the germline V gene (reference sequence). V lost 5 bases and J 0 bases, leaving 10 bases between the germline ends. The DNA of the CDR3 is TGTGCCAGCAGTCTACAGACAGCTAACTATGGCTACACCTTC. It encodes CASSLQTANYGYTF.

V is TRBV29-1 and J is TRBJ1-1, with D possibly matching TRBD1 (5 bases). The CDR3 spans 11 residues. From germline, CDR1 is SQVTM and CDR2 ANQGSEA. Trimming took off 3 bases at V and 7 bases at J, with 9 bases between the two ends. The CDR3 reads CSVDRVIEAFF. The CDR3 DNA reads as TGCAGCGTTGACAGGGTTATTGAAGCTTTCTTT.

This chain joins TRBV27 and TRBJ1-2; possibly TRBD1 for D (6 bases). CDR3 length equals 15 residues. Germline V gives CDR1 MNHEY, CDR2 SMNVEV (reference sequence). V lost 4 bases to trimming and J lost 8 bases, with 20 bases between them. CDR3 sequence reads: CASSSGTQGTGGYTF. CDR3 coding DNA: TGTGCCAGCAGTTCGGGGACCCAGGGGACGGGCGGCTACACCTTC.

This clonotype was counted between two and nine times. V and J are TRBV28 and TRBJ2-1; D remains unclear. Trimming removed 3 bases from V and 9 bases from J, with 3 bases in between. Germline CDR1 is MDHEN and CDR2 is SYDVKM. CDR3 length: 10 residues. Written as DNA, the CDR3 is TGTGCCAGCAGTTTGGGTGAGCAGTTCTTC. Protein: CASSLGEQFF. Looking up the rest from reference TRBV28 and TRBJ2-1 gives the full variable domain: DVKVTQSSRYLVKRTGEKVFLECVQDMDHENMFWYRQDPGLGLRLIYFSYDVKMKEKGDIPEGYSVSREKKERFSLILESASTNQTSMYLCASSLGEQFFGPGTRLTVL.

The V gene is TRBV29-1, the J gene TRBJ1-2, with TRBD1 identical over 8 bases. The CDR3 has 12 residues. Unmatched junction bases numbered 8, after V lost 6 bases and J lost 8 bases. Germline loops: CDR1 SQVTM, CDR2 ANQGSEA. CDR3: CSVPQGAGGYTF. DNA of the CDR3: TGCAGCGTACCCCAGGGGGCTGGCGGCTACACCTTC.

Only one count was recorded for this clonotype. The chain links TRBV13 to TRBJ2-7, with 9 bases lining up with TRBD1. V shed 5 bases, J shed 4 bases, and the junction held 6 bases outside the gene matches. CDR3 length: 14 amino acids. Germline CDR1 reads PRHDT; CDR2 reads FYEKMQ (reference sequence). CDR3 in amino acids: CASSPGTGWYEQYF. Written as DNA, the CDR3 is TGTGCCAGCAGCCCCGGGACAGGGTGGTACGAGCAGTACTTC. Variable domain in full (rest from reference TRBV13 and TRBJ2-7): AAGVIQSPRHLIKEKRETATLKCYPIPRHDTVYWYQQGPGQDPQFLISFYEKMQSDKGSIPDRFSAQQFSDYHSELNMSSLELGDSALYFCASSPGTGWYEQYFGPGTRLTVT.

In its sample, this clonotype was seen a few times. The gene calls are TRBV29-1 and TRBJ1-1; D gene ambiguous. The CDR3 loop spans 11 amino acids. Deletions cut 4 bases from V and 5 bases from J, with 8 bases between. Germline V gene data show CDR1 as SQVTM and CDR2 as ANQGSEA. The DNA of the CDR3 is TGCAGCGTTGGTGGAGGGACTGAAGCTTTCTTT. It specifies CSVGGGTEAFF.

The gene calls are TRBV5-1 and TRBJ2-7, with 9 bases matching TRBD2. The V gene's germline CDR1 is SGHRS and CDR2 YFSETQ. There are 14 residues in the CDR3. The V and J ends lost 1 base and 5 bases, in that order; junction bases with no gene match: 4. Written as DNA, the CDR3 is TGCGCCAGCAGCTTGCGCGGGGGGGACGACGAGCAGTACTTC. The encoded protein is CASSLRGGDDEQYF.

The J gene is TRBJ1-2, the V gene TRBV9; 7 nucleotides line up with TRBD1. The germline V gene has CDR1 SGDLS and CDR2 YYNGEE. CDR3 length: 15 amino acids. Unmatched junction bases numbered 8, after V lost 2 bases and J lost 4 bases. Here the CDR3 reads CASSVQRDSTYGYTF. CDR3 DNA: TGTGCCAGCAGCGTGCAACGGGACAGCACCTATGGCTACACCTTC.

This clonotype appeared a single time. The chain's CDR3 is CASSSTVLAPETQYF. The CDR3 DNA reads as TGTGCCAGCAGCTCGACTGTATTAGCCCCTGAGACCCAGTACTTC. The chain has TRBV7-9 and TRBJ2-5; D remains unclear. This CDR3 has 15 amino acids. V gave up 4 bases and J gave up 5 bases, with 17 bases separating them. CDR1 is SEHNR, CDR2 FQNEAQ, per germline (reference sequence).

This rearrangement joins TRBV29-1 to TRBJ2-4; TRBD1 matches 9 bases. Looked up from germline, CDR1 is SQVTM and CDR2 is ANQGSEA. V shed 0 bases, J shed 8 bases, and the junction held 11 bases outside the gene matches. The CDR3 spans 16 residues. CDR3 coding DNA: TGCAGCGTTGAAGACGCACCGGGACAGGGCGTTCACATTCAGTACTTC. This sequence encodes CSVEDAPGQGVHIQYF.

V usage is TRBV7-9 and J usage is TRBJ2-7; 10 bases are a match to TRBD2. The CDR3 consists of 15 residues. CDR1 is SEHNR and CDR2 is FQNEAQ in the germline V gene (reference sequence). Trimming cost V 5 bases and J 6 bases; bases outside gene matches: 10. DNA for the CDR3: TGTGCCAGCAGCCTCTACCTAGCGGGAGTAGGCGAGCAGTACTTC. It encodes CASSLYLAGVGEQYF.

This clonotype has a single count. The chain links TRBV2 to TRBJ2-7; 8 bases are shared with TRBD1. This CDR3 contains 13 residues. The germline gives CDR1 SNHLY, CDR2 FYNNEI. The trim removed 6 bases at V and 0 bases at J, leaving 1 base unmatched. The CDR3 DNA sequence: TGTGCCAGCAGGGACAGGGCCTCCTACGAGCAGTACTTC. Translated: CASRDRASYEQYF.

This chain joins TRBV29-1 and TRBJ2-7; D uncertain. The CDR3 contains 12 residues. V lost 4 bases to trimming and J lost 3 bases, with 10 bases between them. The germline V gene has CDR1 SQVTM and CDR2 ANQGSEA. CDR3 protein: CSVAWRRYEQYF. The CDR3 DNA sequence: TGCAGCGTTGCTTGGCGACGCTACGAGCAGTACTTC.